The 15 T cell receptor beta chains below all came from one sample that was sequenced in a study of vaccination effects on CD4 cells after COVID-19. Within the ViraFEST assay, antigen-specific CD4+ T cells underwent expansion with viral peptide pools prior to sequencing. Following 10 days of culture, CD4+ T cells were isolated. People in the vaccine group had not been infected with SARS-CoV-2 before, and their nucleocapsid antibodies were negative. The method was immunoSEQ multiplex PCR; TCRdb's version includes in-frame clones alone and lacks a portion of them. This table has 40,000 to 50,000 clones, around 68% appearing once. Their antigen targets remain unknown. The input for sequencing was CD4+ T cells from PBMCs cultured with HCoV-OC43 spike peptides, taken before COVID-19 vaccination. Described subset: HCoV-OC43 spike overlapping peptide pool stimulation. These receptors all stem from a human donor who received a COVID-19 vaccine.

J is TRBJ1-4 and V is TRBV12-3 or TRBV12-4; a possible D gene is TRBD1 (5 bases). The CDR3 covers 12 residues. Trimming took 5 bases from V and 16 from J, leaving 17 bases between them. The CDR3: CASSPRRGAQFF. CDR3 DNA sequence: TGTGCCAGCAGTCCGCGGAGGGGCGCCCAGTTTTTT.

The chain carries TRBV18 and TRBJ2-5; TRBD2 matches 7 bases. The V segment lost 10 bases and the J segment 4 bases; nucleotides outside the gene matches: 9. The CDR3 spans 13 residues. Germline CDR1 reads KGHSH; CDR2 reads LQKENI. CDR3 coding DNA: TGTGCCACCGTCGCTGGGGGGGGAGAGACCCAGTACTTC. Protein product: CATVAGGGETQYF.

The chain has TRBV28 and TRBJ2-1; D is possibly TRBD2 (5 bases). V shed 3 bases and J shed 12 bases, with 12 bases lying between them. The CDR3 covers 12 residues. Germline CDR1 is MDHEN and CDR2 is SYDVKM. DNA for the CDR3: TGTGCCAGCAGTTTCCGAGGGAGAGGGCAGTTCTTC. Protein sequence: CASSFRGRGQFF.

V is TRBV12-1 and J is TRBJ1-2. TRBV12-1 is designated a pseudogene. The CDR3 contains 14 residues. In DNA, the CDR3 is TGTGCCAGCAGCTTTGAATTGAGCGGGGTTAAGTACACCTTC. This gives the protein CASSFELSGVKYTF.

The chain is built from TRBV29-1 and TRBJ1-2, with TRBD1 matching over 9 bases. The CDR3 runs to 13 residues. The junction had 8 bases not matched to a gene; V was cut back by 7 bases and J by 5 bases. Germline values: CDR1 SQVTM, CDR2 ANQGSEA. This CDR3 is CSAGTGTRYGYTF. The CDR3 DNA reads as TGCAGCGCAGGGACAGGGACCCGATATGGCTACACCTTC.

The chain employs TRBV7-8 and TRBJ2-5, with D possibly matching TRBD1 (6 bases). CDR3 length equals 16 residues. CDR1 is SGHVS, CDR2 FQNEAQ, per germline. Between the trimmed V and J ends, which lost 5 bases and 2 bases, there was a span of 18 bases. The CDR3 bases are TGTGCCAGCAGCCCCAGCCCGGGACAAGGGCAAGAGACCCAGTACTTC. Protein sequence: CASSPSPGQGQETQYF.

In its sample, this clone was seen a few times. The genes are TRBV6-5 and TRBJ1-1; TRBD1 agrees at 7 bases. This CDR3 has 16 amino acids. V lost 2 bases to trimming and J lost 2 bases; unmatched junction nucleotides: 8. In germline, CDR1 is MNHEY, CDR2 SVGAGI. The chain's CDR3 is CASSYGRTGFNTEAFF. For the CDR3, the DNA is TGTGCCAGCAGTTACGGTAGGACAGGCTTTAACACTGAAGCTTTCTTT.

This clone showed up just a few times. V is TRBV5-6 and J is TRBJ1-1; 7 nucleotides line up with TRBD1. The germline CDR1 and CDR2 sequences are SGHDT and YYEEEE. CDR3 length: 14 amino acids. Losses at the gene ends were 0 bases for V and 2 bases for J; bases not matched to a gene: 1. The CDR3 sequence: CASSLAGGNTEAFF. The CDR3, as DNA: TGTGCCAGCAGCTTGGCAGGGGGTAACACTGAAGCTTTCTTT.

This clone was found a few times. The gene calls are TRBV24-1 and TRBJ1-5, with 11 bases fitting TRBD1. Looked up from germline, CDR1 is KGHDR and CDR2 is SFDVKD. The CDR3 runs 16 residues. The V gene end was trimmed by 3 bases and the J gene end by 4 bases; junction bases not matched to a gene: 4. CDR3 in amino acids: CATSDGGQGANQPQHF. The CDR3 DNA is TGTGCCACCAGTGATGGTGGACAGGGGGCAAATCAGCCCCAGCATTTT.

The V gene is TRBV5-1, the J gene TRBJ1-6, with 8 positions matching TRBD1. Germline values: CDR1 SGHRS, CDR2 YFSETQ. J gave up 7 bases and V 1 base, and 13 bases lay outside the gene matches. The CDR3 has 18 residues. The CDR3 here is CASSLIPTTGAVNSPLHF. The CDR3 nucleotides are TGCGCCAGCAGCTTGATTCCCACGACAGGGGCTGTAAATTCACCCCTCCACTTT.

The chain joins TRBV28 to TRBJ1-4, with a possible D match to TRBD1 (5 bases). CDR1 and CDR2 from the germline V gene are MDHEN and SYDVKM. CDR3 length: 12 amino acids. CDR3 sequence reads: CAAGHAREKLFF. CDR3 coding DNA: TGTGCTGCCGGACACGCAAGAGAAAAACTGTTTTTT.

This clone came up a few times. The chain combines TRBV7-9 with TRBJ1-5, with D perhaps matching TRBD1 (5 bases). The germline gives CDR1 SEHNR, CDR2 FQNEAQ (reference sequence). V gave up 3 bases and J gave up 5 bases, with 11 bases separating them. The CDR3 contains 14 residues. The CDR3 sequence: CASSFGGDYQPQHF. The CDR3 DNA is TGTGCCAGCAGCTTCGGTGGGGACTATCAGCCCCAGCATTTT.

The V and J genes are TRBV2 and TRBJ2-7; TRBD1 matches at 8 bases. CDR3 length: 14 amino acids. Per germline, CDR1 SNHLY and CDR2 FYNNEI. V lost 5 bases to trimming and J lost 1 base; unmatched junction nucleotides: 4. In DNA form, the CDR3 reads TGTGCCAGCAGTATCGGACAGGGTTCCTACGAGCAGTACTTC. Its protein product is CASSIGQGSYEQYF.

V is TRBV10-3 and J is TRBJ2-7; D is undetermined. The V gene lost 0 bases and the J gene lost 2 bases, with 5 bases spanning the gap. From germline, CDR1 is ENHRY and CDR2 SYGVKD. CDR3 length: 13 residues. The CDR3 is CAISESSTYEQYF. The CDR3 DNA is TGTGCCATCAGTGAGTCGAGCACCTACGAGCAGTACTTC.

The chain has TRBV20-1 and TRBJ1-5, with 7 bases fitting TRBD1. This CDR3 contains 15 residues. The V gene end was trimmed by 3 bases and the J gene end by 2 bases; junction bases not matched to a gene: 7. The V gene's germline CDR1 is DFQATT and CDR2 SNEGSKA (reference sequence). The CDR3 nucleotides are TGCAGTGCTAGTCAGACAGGGCGCGGCAATCAGCCCCAGCATTTT. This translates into CSASQTGRGNQPQHF.